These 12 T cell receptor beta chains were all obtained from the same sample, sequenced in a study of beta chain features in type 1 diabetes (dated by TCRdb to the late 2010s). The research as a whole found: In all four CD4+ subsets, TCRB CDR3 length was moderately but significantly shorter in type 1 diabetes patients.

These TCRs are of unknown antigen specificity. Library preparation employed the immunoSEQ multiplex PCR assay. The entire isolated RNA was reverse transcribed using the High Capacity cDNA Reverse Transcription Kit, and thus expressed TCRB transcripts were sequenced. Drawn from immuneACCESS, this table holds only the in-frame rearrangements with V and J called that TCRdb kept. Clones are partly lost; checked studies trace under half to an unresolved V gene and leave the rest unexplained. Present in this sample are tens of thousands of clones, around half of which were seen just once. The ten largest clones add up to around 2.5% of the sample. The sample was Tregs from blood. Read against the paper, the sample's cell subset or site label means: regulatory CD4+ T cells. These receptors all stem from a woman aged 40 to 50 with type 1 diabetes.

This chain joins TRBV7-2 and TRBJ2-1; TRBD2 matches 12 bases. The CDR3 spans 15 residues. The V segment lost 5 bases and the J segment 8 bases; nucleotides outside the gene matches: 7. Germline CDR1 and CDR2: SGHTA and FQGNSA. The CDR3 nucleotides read TGTGCCAGCAGCCTACGACTAGCGGGAGAACATGAGCAGTTCTTC. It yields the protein CASSLRLAGEHEQFF.

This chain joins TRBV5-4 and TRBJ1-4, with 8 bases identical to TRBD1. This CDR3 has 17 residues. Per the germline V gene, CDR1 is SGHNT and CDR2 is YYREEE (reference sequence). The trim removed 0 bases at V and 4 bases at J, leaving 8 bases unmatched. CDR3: CASSLAAGGLGNEKLFF. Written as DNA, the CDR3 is TGTGCCAGCAGCTTGGCCGCAGGGGGCCTTGGTAATGAAAAACTGTTTTTT.

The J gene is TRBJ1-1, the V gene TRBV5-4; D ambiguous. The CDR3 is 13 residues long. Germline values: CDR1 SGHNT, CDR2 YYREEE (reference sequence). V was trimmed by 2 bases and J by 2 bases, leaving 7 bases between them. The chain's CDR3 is CASSFGLNTEAFF. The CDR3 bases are TGTGCCAGCAGCTTTGGCCTTAACACTGAAGCTTTCTTT.

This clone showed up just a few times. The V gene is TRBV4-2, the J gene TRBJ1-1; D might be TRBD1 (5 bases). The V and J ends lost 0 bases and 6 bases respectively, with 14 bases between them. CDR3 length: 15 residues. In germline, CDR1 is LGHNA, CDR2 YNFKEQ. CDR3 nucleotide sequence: TGTGCCAGCAGCCAAGATCGGACACGGCTCCCTGAAGCTTTCTTT. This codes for CASSQDRTRLPEAFF.

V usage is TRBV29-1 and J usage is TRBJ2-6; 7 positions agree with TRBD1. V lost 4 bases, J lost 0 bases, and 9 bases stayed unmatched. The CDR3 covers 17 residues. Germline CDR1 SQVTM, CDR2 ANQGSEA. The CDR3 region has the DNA TGCAGCGTTGCAGAGGGGGCAAGACCCTCTGGGGCCAACGTCCTGACTTTC. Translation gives CSVAEGARPSGANVLTF.

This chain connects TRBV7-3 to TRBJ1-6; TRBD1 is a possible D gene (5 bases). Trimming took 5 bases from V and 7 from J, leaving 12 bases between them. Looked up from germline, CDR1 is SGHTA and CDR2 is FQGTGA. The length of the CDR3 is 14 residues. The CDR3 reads CASSRQGGNSPLHF. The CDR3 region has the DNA TGTGCCAGCAGCCGTCAGGGAGGAAATTCACCCCTCCACTTT.

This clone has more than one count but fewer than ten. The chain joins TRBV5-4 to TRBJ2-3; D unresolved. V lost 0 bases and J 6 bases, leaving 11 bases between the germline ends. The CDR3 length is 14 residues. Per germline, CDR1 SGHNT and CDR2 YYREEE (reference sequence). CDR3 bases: TGTGCCAGCAGCTTGGATGCGGATGCCGATACGCAGTATTTT. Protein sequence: CASSLDADADTQYF. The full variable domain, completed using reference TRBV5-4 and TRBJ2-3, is ETGVTQSPTHLIKTRGQQVTLRCSSQSGHNTVSWYQQALGQGPQFIFQYYREEENGRGNFPPRFSGLQFPNYSSELNVNALELDDSALYLCASSLDADADTQYFGPGTRLTVL.

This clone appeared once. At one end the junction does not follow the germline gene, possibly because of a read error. CDR3 region: CASILSGVHYGYTF. Here the CDR3 DNA reads TGTGCCAGCATTTTATCCGGTGTTCACTATGGCTACACCTTC. The chain recombines TRBV28 with TRBJ1-2; D is unclear. The CDR3 is 14 residues long. The germline V gene has CDR1 MDHEN and CDR2 SYDVKM.

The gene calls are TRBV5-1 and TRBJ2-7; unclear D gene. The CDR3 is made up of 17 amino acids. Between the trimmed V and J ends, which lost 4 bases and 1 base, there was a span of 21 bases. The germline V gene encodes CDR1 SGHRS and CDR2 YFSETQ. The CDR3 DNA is TGCGCCAGCAGCAGATTTGTAGCAGACTCCATGTCCTACGAGCAGTACTTC. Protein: CASSRFVADSMSYEQYF.

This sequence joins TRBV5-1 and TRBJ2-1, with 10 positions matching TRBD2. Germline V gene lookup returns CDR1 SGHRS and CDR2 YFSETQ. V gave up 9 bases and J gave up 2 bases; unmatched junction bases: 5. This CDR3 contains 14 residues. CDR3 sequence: CAILTSGAYNEQFF. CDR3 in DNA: TGCGCCATCCTTACTAGCGGGGCCTACAATGAGCAGTTCTTC.

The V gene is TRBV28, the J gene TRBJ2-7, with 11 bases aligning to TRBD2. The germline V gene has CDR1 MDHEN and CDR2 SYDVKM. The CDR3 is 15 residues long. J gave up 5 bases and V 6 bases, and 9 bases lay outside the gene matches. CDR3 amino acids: CASSTSSGRNNEQYF. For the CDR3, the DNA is TGTGCCAGCAGCACCTCTAGCGGGAGGAACAACGAGCAGTACTTC.

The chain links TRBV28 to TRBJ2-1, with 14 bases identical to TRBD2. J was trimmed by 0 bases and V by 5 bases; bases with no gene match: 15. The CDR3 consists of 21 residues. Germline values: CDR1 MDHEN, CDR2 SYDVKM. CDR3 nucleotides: TGTGCCAGCAGTCCGAGACCGGGACTAGCGGGAGAACGCTCCTCCTACAATGAGCAGTTCTTC. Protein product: CASSPRPGLAGERSSYNEQFF. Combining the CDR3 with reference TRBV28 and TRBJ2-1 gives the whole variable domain DVKVTQSSRYLVKRTGEKVFLECVQDMDHENMFWYRQDPGLGLRLIYFSYDVKMKEKGDIPEGYSVSREKKERFSLILESASTNQTSMYLCASSPRPGLAGERSSYNEQFFGPGTRLTVL.